The 21 T cell receptor beta chains below all came from one sample that was sequenced in a study of T cells in Graves' hyperthyroidism and ophthalmopathy. Authors of the study amplified TCR beta CDR3 regions from RNA transcripts. Carried out on the TCR CDR3, a first-round RT-PCR used the HTBI primer set. One entry per CDR3 protein, called by TCRdb with MiXCR from the multiplex PCR reads. The sample has tens of thousands of distinct CDR3 sequences, less than 65% seen once. The sample consisted of peripheral blood or thyroid tissue (not recorded which). These receptors all stem from a man between 18 and 35 years old with Graves' hyperthyroidism.

This chain joins TRBV7-8 and TRBJ1-2, with 7 positions matching TRBD1. V lost 5 bases and J lost 4; bases outside the gene matches: 7. The CDR3 sequence is 14 residues long. Germline-derived CDR1 and CDR2 are SGHVS and FQNEAQ. In DNA, the CDR3 is TGTGCCAGCAGCGCGACAGGGCAGGGCTATGGCTACACCTTC. Amino acid sequence: CASSATGQGYGYTF.

The gene calls are TRBV10-3 and TRBJ1-1; 8 bases match TRBD1. CDR3 length: 17 residues. V trimming: 4 bases; J trimming: 4 bases; junction bases outside the gene matches: 14. CDR1 and CDR2 from the germline V gene are ENHRY and SYGVKD. In DNA form, the CDR3 reads TGTGCCATCAGTGGGGAGTTCGGCAGGGGGCGTGGCACTGAAGCTTTCTTT. It translates to CAISGEFGRGRGTEAFF.

The gene calls are TRBV2 and TRBJ1-1; D not certain. This CDR3 region has 13 residues. CDR1 SNHLY and CDR2 FYNNEI come from the germline V gene. With 6 bases removed from V and 0 bases from J, the gap between germline ends came to 8 bases. This CDR3 is CASRVDMNTEAFF. The CDR3 nucleotides read TGTGCCAGCAGGGTCGATATGAACACTGAAGCTTTCTTT.

The chain joins TRBV7-7 to TRBJ2-5, with TRBD2 identical over 7 bases. The CDR3 is made up of 14 amino acids. After removal of 5 bases from V and 2 bases from J, the junction contained 5 bases not matched to a gene. Germline CDR1 and CDR2: SSHAT and FNYEAQ (reference sequence). CDR3: CASSRRDYQETQYF. CDR3 nucleotide sequence: TGTGCCAGCAGCCGCCGGGACTATCAAGAGACCCAGTACTTC.

This clonotype has ten or more counts. This chain joins TRBV20-1 and TRBJ1-5; D is perhaps TRBD1 (5 bases). The CDR3 is 13 amino acids. Trimming took off 6 bases at V and 6 bases at J, with 15 bases between the two ends. Germline V gene lookup returns CDR1 DFQATT and CDR2 SNEGSKA (reference sequence). The CDR3 reads CSAPLGGGQPQHF. CDR3 coding DNA: TGCAGTGCCCCCCTCGGCGGGGGTCAGCCCCAGCATTTT.

The chain uses TRBV29-1 and TRBJ1-1; D not certain. In germline, CDR1 is SQVTM, CDR2 ANQGSEA. CDR3 length: 12 amino acids. V lost 8 bases to trimming and J lost 7 bases, with 17 bases between them. CDR3 nucleotides: TGCAGCAGTTTACAGCGTCGTAGTGAAGCTTTCTTT. Translating gives CSSLQRRSEAFF.

The table lists this clonotype with many counts. V gene TRBV15 combines with J gene TRBJ2-3; D possibly corresponds to TRBD2 (5 bases). The germline gives CDR1 LNHNV, CDR2 YYDKDF (reference sequence). The CDR3 is made up of 15 amino acids. Trimming pared 8 bases from V and 0 bases from J, leaving 15 bases between. The CDR3 coding sequence is TGTGCCACCTCGGGCGCGGACTCTAGCACAGATACGCAGTATTTT. This encodes CATSGADSSTDTQYF.

Regarding this clonotype: Because the CDR3 is missing its conserved closing phenylalanine or tryptophan, this is likely a read error. The chain employs TRBV13 and TRBJ2-5; D assignment may be TRBD1 or TRBD2 (5 bases each). The CDR3 extends over 16 amino acids. Germline values: CDR1 PRHDT, CDR2 FYEKMQ (reference sequence). This CDR3 is CVSSLRLILGPETQYL. The CDR3 DNA reads TGTGTCAGCAGCTTAAGATTAATCCTGGGACCGGAGACCCAGTACCTC.

The J gene is TRBJ1-1, the V gene TRBV10-3; TRBD1 agrees at 10 bases. Germline V gives CDR1 ENHRY, CDR2 SYGVKD. Trimming removed 5 bases from V and 11 bases from J; junction bases left unmatched: 11. This CDR3 has 14 residues. CDR3 residues: CAISRDDRGRVAFF. CDR3 DNA sequence: TGTGCCATCAGTCGGGATGACAGGGGGCGGGTGGCTTTCTTT.

The rearrangement joins TRBV29-1 to TRBJ1-2; D perhaps matches TRBD1 (6 bases). V was pared by 1 base and J by 7 bases, with 10 bases between. Germline V lookup: CDR1 SQVTM, CDR2 ANQGSEA. There are 12 residues in the CDR3. This CDR3 is CSVEGTVVGYTF. CDR3 nucleotide sequence: TGCAGCGTTGAAGGGACAGTAGTTGGCTACACCTTC.

This clonotype was counted at least ten times. This chain links TRBV10-2 with TRBJ2-5; 9 nucleotides match TRBD2. The CDR3 length is 13 residues. J lost 5 bases, V lost 6 bases, and 4 bases had no gene match. The germline gives CDR1 WSHSY, CDR2 SAAADI. Here the CDR3 DNA reads TGCGCCAGCAGCATAGCGGGAGCGGAGACCCAGTACTTC. The encoded protein is CASSIAGAETQYF.

This clonotype was counted at least ten times. The rearrangement joins TRBV9 to TRBJ1-2, with D possibly being TRBD1 (5 bases). V was shortened by 3 bases and J by 6 bases, with 18 bases between the two germline ends. This CDR3 has 15 residues. CDR1 is SGDLS and CDR2 is YYNGEE in the germline V gene. The CDR3 reads CASSAGTVGWDGYTF. The CDR3 DNA sequence: TGTGCCAGCAGCGCAGGGACCGTTGGTTGGGATGGCTACACCTTC.

This clonotype occurred a few times. The rearrangement joins TRBV12-3 or TRBV12-4 to TRBJ1-1; D is possibly TRBD1 (5 bases). CDR3 size: 15 residues. Between the trimmed V and J ends, which lost 2 bases and 1 base, there was a span of 11 bases. This CDR3 reads CASSLRGNRNTEAFF. Here the CDR3 DNA reads TGTGCCAGCAGTTTACGGGGCAACCGGAACACTGAAGCTTTCTTT.

This clonotype was found many times. This chain links TRBV9 with TRBJ2-3, with D perhaps matching TRBD1 or TRBD2 (5 bases each). The germline V gene encodes CDR1 SGDLS and CDR2 YYNGEE. The CDR3 loop spans 16 amino acids. The V and J ends lost 3 bases and 3 bases respectively, with 17 bases between them. The CDR3 here is CASSAPGTSLTDTQYF. The CDR3 DNA sequence: TGTGCCAGCAGCGCACCCGGGACGTCACTGACAGATACGCAGTATTTT.

The chain carries TRBV10-2 and TRBJ1-1, with TRBD1 as a possible D gene (5 bases). V was pared by 6 bases and J by 1 base, with 15 bases between. Germline V gives CDR1 WSHSY, CDR2 SAAADI. The CDR3 totals 15 residues. As DNA, the CDR3 is TGCGCCAGCAGCTTGGTAGCGGGGACGAACACTGAAGCTTTCTTT. This codes for CASSLVAGTNTEAFF.

The chain is built from TRBV10-3 and TRBJ1-2, with a possible D match to TRBD1 (6 bases). V dropped 3 bases and J dropped 8 bases, with 13 bases sitting between them. CDR1 ENHRY and CDR2 SYGVKD come from the germline V gene. The CDR3 spans 13 residues. CDR3 protein: CAISEVAGGGYTF. CDR3 bases: TGTGCCATCAGTGAAGTGGCGGGGGGCGGCTACACCTTC.

This clonotype was recorded at least ten times. The rearrangement uses TRBV20-1 and TRBJ2-7, with TRBD1 matching 7 bases. The CDR3 is 15 amino acids. V lost 0 bases to trimming and J lost 5 bases; unmatched junction nucleotides: 10. Germline V gives CDR1 DFQATT, CDR2 SNEGSKA (reference sequence). CDR3 sequence: CSAREEETGRHEQYF. The CDR3 coding sequence is TGCAGTGCTAGAGAAGAGGAGACAGGGCGGCACGAGCAGTACTTC.

The V call is TRBV7-2, the J call TRBJ1-1; weak D call: TRBD1 (5 bases). Germline CDR1 SGHTA, CDR2 FQGNSA. V was pared by 4 bases and J by 5 bases, with 8 bases between. The CDR3 covers 12 residues. CDR3 loop: CASSSGLTEAFF. CDR3 sequence (DNA): TGTGCCAGCAGCTCGGGGCTTACTGAAGCTTTCTTT.

The chain employs TRBV10-3 and TRBJ1-6; D not certain. This CDR3 has 14 residues. Germline assignment: CDR1 ENHRY and CDR2 SYGVKD. With 3 bases removed from V and 6 bases from J, the gap between germline ends came to 9 bases. This CDR3 reads CAISEGGFNSPLHF. CDR3 bases: TGTGCCATCAGTGAAGGAGGGTTTAATTCACCCCTCCACTTT.

The sample holds a few counts of this clonotype. This chain connects TRBV29-1 to TRBJ2-7; TRBD2 matches 13 bases. The CDR3 has 15 residues. V lost 6 bases to trimming and J lost 5 bases; unmatched junction nucleotides: 10. Germline V lookup: CDR1 SQVTM, CDR2 ANQGSEA. The CDR3 here is CSVRPGTSGNDEQYF. The CDR3 nucleotides are TGCAGCGTGAGGCCCGGGACTAGCGGGAACGACGAGCAGTACTTC.

About this clonotype itself: The junction departs from germline at one end; a sequencing error may be responsible. This sequence joins TRBV5-5 and TRBJ2-7, with 7 bases lining up with TRBD2. This CDR3 is 13 amino acids long. Germline assignment: CDR1 SGHKS and CDR2 YYEKEE (reference sequence). CDR3 sequence (DNA): TGCGCCAGCAGTCGGGAGGAAACCTACGAGCAGTACTTC. Its translation is CASSREETYEQYF. Combining the CDR3 with reference TRBV5-5 and TRBJ2-7 gives the whole variable domain DAGVTQSPTHLIKTRGQQVTLRCSPISGHKSVSWYQQVLGQGPQFIFQYYEKEERGRGNFPDRFSARQFPNYSSELNVNALLLGDSALYLCASSREETYEQYFGPGTRLTVT.